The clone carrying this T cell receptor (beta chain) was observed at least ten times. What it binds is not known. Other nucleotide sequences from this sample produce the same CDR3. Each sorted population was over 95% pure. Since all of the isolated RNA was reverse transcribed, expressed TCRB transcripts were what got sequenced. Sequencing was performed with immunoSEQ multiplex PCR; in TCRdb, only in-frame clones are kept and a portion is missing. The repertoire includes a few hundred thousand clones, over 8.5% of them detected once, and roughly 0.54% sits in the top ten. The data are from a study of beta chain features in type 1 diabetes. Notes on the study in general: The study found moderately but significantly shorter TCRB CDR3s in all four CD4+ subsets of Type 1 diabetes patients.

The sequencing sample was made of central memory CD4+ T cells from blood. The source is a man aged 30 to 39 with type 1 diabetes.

The CDR3, as DNA: TGTGCCAGCCAAGACAGGTCCTCAGGAAACACCATATATTTT. Translating it yields CASQDRSSGNTIYF. The chain couples TRBV27 to TRBJ1-3, with a possible D match to TRBD1 (6 bases). The length of the CDR3 is 14 residues. Deletions cut 8 bases from V and 4 bases from J, with 15 bases between. The germline V gene has CDR1 MNHEY and CDR2 SMNVEV (reference sequence).